Listed below are T cell receptor beta chains from one sample, sequenced in a study of control samples from healthy donors and cancer patients. Sequencing used immunoSEQ multiplex PCR; TCRdb keeps in-frame clones, though not all of them. The sample includes some 74,000 clones, about 88% of them seen just once. Specimen: blood. The source of these receptors is a woman between 50 and 59 years old in good health. Both conserved end residues are part of each CDR3. A D gene is named only where the DNA matches it firmly. A row's size may be missing; if present it is once, few, many or a size class.

j_call: TRBJ2-3
d_call: TRBD1
v_call: TRBV4-1
clone_size: .
cdr3_nt: TGCGCCAGCAGCCCGAGGGACAGGGGTACAGATACGCAGTATTTT
cdr3_aa: CASSPRDRGTDTQYF

j_call: TRBJ2-7
d_call: .
v_call: TRBV29-1
clone_size: .
cdr3_nt: TGCAGCGGAGGACAGCGGGATATGGGGGAGCAGTACTTC
cdr3_aa: CSGGQRDMGEQYF

j_call: TRBJ1-2
d_call: .
v_call: TRBV9
clone_size: .
cdr3_nt: TGTGCCAGCAGCGTAGGGTTGATCGGGGATTTCGGCTACACCTTC
cdr3_aa: CASSVGLIGDFGYTF

j_call: TRBJ1-4
d_call: TRBD1
v_call: TRBV11-3
clone_size: .
cdr3_nt: TGTGCCAGCAGCTTAGAGGGGGACAGCTCCCCAATGGAAACTAATGAAAAACTGTTTTTT
cdr3_aa: CASSLEGDSSPMETNEKLFF

j_call: TRBJ2-2
d_call: .
v_call: TRBV6-5
clone_size: .
cdr3_nt: TGTGCCAGCAGGGTTGGAAGGGCCTCAACCGGGGAGCTGTTTTTT
cdr3_aa: CASRVGRASTGELFF

j_call: TRBJ1-2
d_call: .
v_call: TRBV7-9
clone_size: few
cdr3_nt: TGTGCCAGCAGCTTAGCAGGGGCCCCGGATGGCTACACCTTC
cdr3_aa: CASSLAGAPDGYTF

j_call: TRBJ2-1
d_call: .
v_call: TRBV11-2
clone_size: .
cdr3_nt: TGTGCCAGCAGCTTAGAATCGAAGCTCGGGCAGTTCTTC
cdr3_aa: CASSLESKLGQFF

j_call: TRBJ1-4
d_call: TRBD1
v_call: TRBV19
clone_size: few
cdr3_nt: TGTGCCAGTAGTGCACAGGGGGCTAATGAAAAACTGTTTTTT
cdr3_aa: CASSAQGANEKLFF

j_call: TRBJ1-2
d_call: TRBD1
v_call: TRBV29-1
clone_size: .
cdr3_nt: TGCAGCGTTTCAGAGACAGGGGGGTACACCTTC
cdr3_aa: CSVSETGGYTF

j_call: TRBJ2-3
d_call: TRBD2
v_call: TRBV25-1
clone_size: .
cdr3_nt: TGTGCCAGCAGTGACTATGGCGGGGGTTCTCTCACAGATACGCAGTATTTT
cdr3_aa: CASSDYGGGSLTDTQYF

j_call: TRBJ2-2
d_call: .
v_call: TRBV30
clone_size: .
cdr3_nt: TGTGCCTTCTCCCTCGGGAACACCGGGGAGCTGTTTTTT
cdr3_aa: CAFSLGNTGELFF

j_call: TRBJ1-5
d_call: TRBD1
v_call: TRBV6-2/TRBV6-3
clone_size: .
cdr3_nt: TGTGCCAGCAGTATGGGGTTGACAGGGAAGGGACCCCAGCATTTT
cdr3_aa: CASSMGLTGKGPQHF

j_call: TRBJ1-3
d_call: .
v_call: TRBV7-9
clone_size: .
cdr3_nt: TGTGCCAGCAGCAGCGGAAACACCATATATTTT
cdr3_aa: CASSSGNTIYF

j_call: TRBJ1-2
d_call: .
v_call: TRBV19
clone_size: many
cdr3_nt: TGTGCCAGTAGTCAGGCAGGGGAAGGCTACACCTTC
cdr3_aa: CASSQAGEGYTF